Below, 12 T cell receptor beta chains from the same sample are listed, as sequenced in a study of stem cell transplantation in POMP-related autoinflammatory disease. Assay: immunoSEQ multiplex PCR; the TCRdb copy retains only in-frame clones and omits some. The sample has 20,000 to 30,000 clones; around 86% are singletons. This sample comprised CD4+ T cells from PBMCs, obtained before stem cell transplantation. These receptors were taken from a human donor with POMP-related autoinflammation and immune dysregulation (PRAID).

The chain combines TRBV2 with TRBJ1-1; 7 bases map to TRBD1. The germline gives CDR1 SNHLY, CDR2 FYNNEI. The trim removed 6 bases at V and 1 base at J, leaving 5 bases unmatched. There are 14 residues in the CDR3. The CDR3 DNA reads TGTGCCAGCAGCGCAGGGGGGGGGAACACTGAAGCTTTCTTT. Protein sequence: CASSAGGGNTEAFF.

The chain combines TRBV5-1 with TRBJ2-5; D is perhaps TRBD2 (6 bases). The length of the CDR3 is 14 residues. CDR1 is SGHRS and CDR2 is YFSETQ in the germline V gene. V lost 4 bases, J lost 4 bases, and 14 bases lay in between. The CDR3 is CASSPDGGGETQYF. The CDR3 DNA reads TGCGCCAGCAGCCCAGACGGGGGTGGAGAGACCCAGTACTTC.

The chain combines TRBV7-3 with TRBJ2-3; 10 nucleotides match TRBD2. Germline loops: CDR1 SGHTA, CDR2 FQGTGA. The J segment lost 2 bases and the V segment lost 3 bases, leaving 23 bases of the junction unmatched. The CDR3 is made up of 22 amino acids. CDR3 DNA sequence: TGTGCCAGCAGCTTTAGGGCCCGAAGCGGGGGGGCCCGGGCACTTCTCACAGATACGCAGTATTTT. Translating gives CASSFRARSGGARALLTDTQYF.

CDR3 in amino acids: CASRRTTSAGVETQYF. CDR3 DNA: TGTGCCAGCAGACGCACGACTAGCGCGGGGGTGGAGACCCAGTACTTC. The chain uses TRBV2 and TRBJ2-5, with 8 positions matching TRBD2. In germline, CDR1 is SNHLY, CDR2 FYNNEI. This CDR3 comprises 16 residues. The junction had 14 bases not matched to a gene; V was cut back by 6 bases and J by 5 bases.

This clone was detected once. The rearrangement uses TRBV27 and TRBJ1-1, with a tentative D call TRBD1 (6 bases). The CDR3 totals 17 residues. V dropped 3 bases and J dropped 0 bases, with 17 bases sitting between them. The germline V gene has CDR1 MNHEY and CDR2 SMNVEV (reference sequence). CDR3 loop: CASSLNFGQNLNTEAFF. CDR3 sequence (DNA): TGTGCCAGCAGTTTGAATTTCGGACAGAACCTGAACACTGAAGCTTTCTTT.

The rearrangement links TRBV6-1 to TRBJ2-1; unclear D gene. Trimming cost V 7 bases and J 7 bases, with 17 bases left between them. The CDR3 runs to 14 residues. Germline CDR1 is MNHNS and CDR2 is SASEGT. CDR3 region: CASTTTWAGNEQFF. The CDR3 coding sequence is TGTGCCAGCACCACGACTTGGGCCGGGAATGAGCAGTTCTTC.

This CDR3 is CSAYRASTGELFF. The CDR3 DNA reads as TGCAGCGCCTACAGGGCGAGCACCGGGGAGCTGTTTTTT. V and J are TRBV29-1 and TRBJ2-2, with a possible D match to TRBD1 (6 bases). This CDR3 contains 13 residues. The germline gives CDR1 SQVTM, CDR2 ANQGSEA. V lost 7 bases, J lost 4 bases, and 13 bases lay in between.

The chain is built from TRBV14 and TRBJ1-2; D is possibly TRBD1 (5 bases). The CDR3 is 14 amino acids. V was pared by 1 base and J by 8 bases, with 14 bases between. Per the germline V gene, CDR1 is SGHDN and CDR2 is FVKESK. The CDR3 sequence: CASSQGRGVYGYTF. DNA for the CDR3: TGTGCCAGCAGCCAAGGGAGAGGGGTCTACGGCTACACCTTC.

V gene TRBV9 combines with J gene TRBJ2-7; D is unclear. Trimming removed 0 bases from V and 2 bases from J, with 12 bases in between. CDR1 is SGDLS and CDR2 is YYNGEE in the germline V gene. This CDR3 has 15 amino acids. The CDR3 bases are TGTGCCAGCAGCGTAGGCACTGGTCAGACCTACGAGCAGTACTTC. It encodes CASSVGTGQTYEQYF.

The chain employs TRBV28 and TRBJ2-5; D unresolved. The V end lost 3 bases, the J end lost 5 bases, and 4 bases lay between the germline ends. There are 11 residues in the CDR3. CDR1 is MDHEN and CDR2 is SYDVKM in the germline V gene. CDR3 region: CASSFMETQYF. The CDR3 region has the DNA TGTGCCAGCAGTTTTATGGAGACCCAGTACTTC. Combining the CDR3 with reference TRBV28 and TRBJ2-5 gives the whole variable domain DVKVTQSSRYLVKRTGEKVFLECVQDMDHENMFWYRQDPGLGLRLIYFSYDVKMKEKGDIPEGYSVSREKKERFSLILESASTNQTSMYLCASSFMETQYFGPGTRLLVL.

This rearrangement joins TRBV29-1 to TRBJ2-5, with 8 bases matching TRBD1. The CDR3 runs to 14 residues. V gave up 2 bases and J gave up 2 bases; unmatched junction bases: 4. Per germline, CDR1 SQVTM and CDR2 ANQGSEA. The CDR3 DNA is TGCAGCGTTGAAAGGACAGGGAGGCAAGAGACCCAGTACTTC. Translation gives CSVERTGRQETQYF.

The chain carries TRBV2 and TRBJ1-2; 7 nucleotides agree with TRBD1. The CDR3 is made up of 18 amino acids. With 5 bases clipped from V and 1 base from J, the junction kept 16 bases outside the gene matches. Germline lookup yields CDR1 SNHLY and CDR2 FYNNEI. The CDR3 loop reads CASSMRTGPLGVNYGYTF. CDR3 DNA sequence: TGTGCCAGCAGTATGAGGACAGGCCCTTTAGGCGTTAACTATGGCTACACCTTC.